The rows below give T cell receptor beta chains drawn from one sample of a study of blood T cell repertoires in COVID-19. TCRdb's table, derived via immunoSEQ multiplex PCR, lists solely in-frame clones and lacks some. The sample yields 250,000 or so clones, 84% seen once. The specimen was peripheral blood. The receptors shown here come from a middle-aged woman who had recovered from COVID-19. Each CDR3 is given with its conserved first and last residue. The order of the fields is CDR3 DNA, CDR3 protein, V gene, J gene, clone size, D gene. The D gene is left open where the match is weak. The size entry is marked missing in some rows and otherwise reads once, few, many or a size class.

CDR3 DNA: TGTGCCAGCAGCTTGTCGGACAGGTCCACTGAAGCTTTCTTT; CDR3 protein: CASSLSDRSTEAFF; V gene: TRBV11-3; J gene: TRBJ1-1; clone size: once; D gene: TRBD1
CDR3 DNA: TGTGCCAGCAGTTTCGCTAGCCAGCCCCAGCATTTT; CDR3 protein: CASSFASQPQHF; V gene: TRBV28; J gene: TRBJ1-5; clone size: NA; D gene: NA
CDR3 DNA: TGTGCCAGCAGCCAGATCGGACCGACTAGCGGGGGGGCCGTAGATACGCAGTATTTT; CDR3 protein: CASSQIGPTSGGAVDTQYF; V gene: TRBV4-2; J gene: TRBJ2-3; clone size: NA; D gene: TRBD2
CDR3 DNA: TGCGCCAGCAGCCAAGATAACTCCGGCAGGAAGGGGGATGAGCAGTTCTTC; CDR3 protein: CASSQDNSGRKGDEQFF; V gene: TRBV4-1; J gene: TRBJ2-1; clone size: NA; D gene: NA
CDR3 DNA: TGTGCCAGCAGCTTGAAGACAGGGGTTTTAGAAAAACTGTTTTTT; CDR3 protein: CASSLKTGVLEKLFF; V gene: TRBV5-6; J gene: TRBJ1-4; clone size: NA; D gene: TRBD1
CDR3 DNA: TGTGCCAGCAGTTTCGGGGGAACGCGACTGGCTTTCTTT; CDR3 protein: CASSFGGTRLAFF; V gene: TRBV27; J gene: TRBJ1-1; clone size: NA; D gene: NA
CDR3 DNA: TGTGCCTGTCGACAGACTTCTAGCACAGATACGCAGTATTTT; CDR3 protein: CACRQTSSTDTQYF; V gene: TRBV30; J gene: TRBJ2-3; clone size: NA; D gene: NA
CDR3 DNA: TGTGCCATAGTCCGGGCGGGGGGCTTCAGCTATGGCTACACCTTC; CDR3 protein: CAIVRAGGFSYGYTF; V gene: TRBV7-2; J gene: TRBJ1-2; clone size: few; D gene: NA
CDR3 DNA: TGTGCCAGCAGTTACTCGAGAGGGATGGGTGGCTACACCTTC; CDR3 protein: CASSYSRGMGGYTF; V gene: TRBV6-5; J gene: TRBJ1-2; clone size: NA; D gene: NA
CDR3 DNA: TGTGCCACCAGTGAGTACAGGGTGCATCAGCCCCAGCATTTT; CDR3 protein: CATSEYRVHQPQHF; V gene: TRBV24-1; J gene: TRBJ1-5; clone size: NA; D gene: NA
CDR3 DNA: TGTGCCAGCAGTTTATATACGGAGCGGGGGGTAATCACAGATACGCAGTATTTT; CDR3 protein: CASSLYTERGVITDTQYF; V gene: TRBV28; J gene: TRBJ2-3; clone size: NA; D gene: TRBD2
CDR3 DNA: TGCGCCAGCACCCGGGGGGGACCCACCTACGAGCAGTACTTC; CDR3 protein: CASTRGGPTYEQYF; V gene: TRBV5-1; J gene: TRBJ2-7; clone size: NA; D gene: TRBD2
CDR3 DNA: TGCGCCAGCGCGAGGGCTCGCGCAGATACGCAGTATTTT; CDR3 protein: CASARARADTQYF; V gene: TRBV5-1; J gene: TRBJ2-3; clone size: NA; D gene: NA
CDR3 DNA: TGTGCCAGCAGCTTAGCGGACGCCACAGATACGCAGTATTTT; CDR3 protein: CASSLADATDTQYF; V gene: TRBV6-5; J gene: TRBJ2-3; clone size: NA; D gene: NA
CDR3 DNA: TGTGCCAGCAGCTTGGGACAGGGGCGATCACCCCTCCACTTT; CDR3 protein: CASSLGQGRSPLHF; V gene: TRBV5-5; J gene: TRBJ1-6; clone size: NA; D gene: TRBD1
CDR3 DNA: TGCGCCAGCAGTGGGGCCCGAGACACTGAAGCTTTCTTT; CDR3 protein: CASSGARDTEAFF; V gene: TRBV5-1; J gene: TRBJ1-1; clone size: NA; D gene: NA
CDR3 DNA: TGTGCCAGCCGCTGGACAGGACAGAACACTGAAGCTTTCTTT; CDR3 protein: CASRWTGQNTEAFF; V gene: TRBV2; J gene: TRBJ1-1; clone size: NA; D gene: TRBD1
CDR3 DNA: TGTGCCAGCAGTTCAAGGGGCGGCGGCTACACCTTC; CDR3 protein: CASSSRGGGYTF; V gene: TRBV12-3/TRBV12-4; J gene: TRBJ1-2; clone size: NA; D gene: NA
CDR3 DNA: TGTGCCATCAGTAACTCAGGGGAAGGTGGGAATCAGCCCCAGCATTTT; CDR3 protein: CAISNSGEGGNQPQHF; V gene: TRBV10-3; J gene: TRBJ1-5; clone size: NA; D gene: NA
CDR3 DNA: TGTGCCAGCAGTTTGCGCGGGACAGATACGCAGTATTTT; CDR3 protein: CASSLRGTDTQYF; V gene: TRBV27; J gene: TRBJ2-3; clone size: NA; D gene: NA
CDR3 DNA: TGTGCCAGTAGACAGGGGATGGGCACCGGGGAGCTGTTTTTT; CDR3 protein: CASRQGMGTGELFF; V gene: TRBV19; J gene: TRBJ2-2; clone size: NA; D gene: TRBD1
CDR3 DNA: TGTGCCAGCAGTCCAACAGGGGGGAGGATGAACACTGAAGCTTTCTTT; CDR3 protein: CASSPTGGRMNTEAFF; V gene: TRBV27; J gene: TRBJ1-1; clone size: NA; D gene: TRBD1
CDR3 DNA: TGTGCCAGCAGCCCGACCGGGACAGGGAGGACCGGGGAGCTGTTTTTT; CDR3 protein: CASSPTGTGRTGELFF; V gene: TRBV7-9; J gene: TRBJ2-2; clone size: NA; D gene: TRBD1
CDR3 DNA: TGTGCCAGTAGCCCTTTCTGGGGGCTGAACACTGAAGCTTTCTTT; CDR3 protein: CASSPFWGLNTEAFF; V gene: TRBV19; J gene: TRBJ1-1; clone size: NA; D gene: NA
CDR3 DNA: TGCAGCGTTTCAGCGTCTGGAAACACCATATATTTT; CDR3 protein: CSVSASGNTIYF; V gene: TRBV29-1; J gene: TRBJ1-3; clone size: once; D gene: NA
CDR3 DNA: TGTGCCAGCAGTTTGGGCCCACTGGGCTACACCTTC; CDR3 protein: CASSLGPLGYTF; V gene: TRBV28; J gene: TRBJ1-2; clone size: NA; D gene: NA
CDR3 DNA: TGTGCCTGGAGTCACTCCTCCGGACAGTCCGAAGCTTTCTTT; CDR3 protein: CAWSHSSGQSEAFF; V gene: TRBV30; J gene: TRBJ1-1; clone size: once; D gene: NA
CDR3 DNA: TGTGCCAGTAGTATGCATCAGGGGAGCAATCAGCCCCAGCATTTT; CDR3 protein: CASSMHQGSNQPQHF; V gene: TRBV19; J gene: TRBJ1-5; clone size: NA; D gene: NA
CDR3 DNA: TGCGCCAGCGGGGACAACCGGGGCACTGAAGCTTTCTTT; CDR3 protein: CASGDNRGTEAFF; V gene: TRBV10-2; J gene: TRBJ1-1; clone size: NA; D gene: NA
CDR3 DNA: TGTGCCAGCAGCCATACAGACTATGGCTACACCTTC; CDR3 protein: CASSHTDYGYTF; V gene: TRBV7-7; J gene: TRBJ1-2; clone size: NA; D gene: NA
CDR3 DNA: TGTGCCAGCAGTTGGGGGACTACTAGCAATCAGCCCCAGCATTTT; CDR3 protein: CASSWGTTSNQPQHF; V gene: TRBV6-1; J gene: TRBJ1-5; clone size: NA; D gene: NA
CDR3 DNA: TGTGCCAGCAGATCGGACAGGGGCATTGTCGGGGCCAACGTCCTGACTTTC; CDR3 protein: CASRSDRGIVGANVLTF; V gene: TRBV28; J gene: TRBJ2-6; clone size: NA; D gene: TRBD1
CDR3 DNA: TGTGCCAGCAGTTACGAGCAGGCCTGGCATTTT; CDR3 protein: CASSYEQAWHF; V gene: TRBV6-6; J gene: TRBJ1-5; clone size: once; D gene: NA
CDR3 DNA: TGTGCCAGCAGTCCCGGGACAGCGGTTCGAGGCTACACCTTC; CDR3 protein: CASSPGTAVRGYTF; V gene: TRBV27; J gene: TRBJ1-2; clone size: NA; D gene: TRBD1
CDR3 DNA: TGTGCCAGCTCACCGCGGCCGGGGGACTCTGGGGCCAACGTCCTGACTTTC; CDR3 protein: CASSPRPGDSGANVLTF; V gene: TRBV18; J gene: TRBJ2-6; clone size: NA; D gene: NA
CDR3 DNA: TGTGCCAGCTCACAAGACAGGGGGCGCGGAAACACCATATATTTT; CDR3 protein: CASSQDRGRGNTIYF; V gene: TRBV18; J gene: TRBJ1-3; clone size: NA; D gene: TRBD1
CDR3 DNA: TGTGCCAGCAGCGAGGAAAAGTATTCTGCAGGAGGTGAAGCTTTCTTT; CDR3 protein: CASSEEKYSAGGEAFF; V gene: TRBV11-1; J gene: TRBJ1-1; clone size: NA; D gene: NA
CDR3 DNA: TGTGCCAGCAGCTTTACGGGAGGGGTATGGAATGAGCAGTTCTTC; CDR3 protein: CASSFTGGVWNEQFF; V gene: TRBV5-4; J gene: TRBJ2-1; clone size: NA; D gene: TRBD2
CDR3 DNA: TGTGCCAGCAGCCCTACCTCGCTGGGCGCATCGGTCTACGAGCAGTACTTC; CDR3 protein: CASSPTSLGASVYEQYF; V gene: TRBV5-8; J gene: TRBJ2-7; clone size: few; D gene: NA
CDR3 DNA: TGCGCCAGCAGCCCCAAGCTCACCGGGGAGCTGTTTTTT; CDR3 protein: CASSPKLTGELFF; V gene: TRBV10-1; J gene: TRBJ2-2; clone size: NA; D gene: NA
CDR3 DNA: TGTGCCAGCAGTTTCTCTGGGAGTAGAGAGACCCAGTACTTC; CDR3 protein: CASSFSGSRETQYF; V gene: TRBV28; J gene: TRBJ2-5; clone size: NA; D gene: NA
CDR3 DNA: TGTGCCAGCAGCCCGGCCAGGGGCCAAGAGACCCAGTACTTC; CDR3 protein: CASSPARGQETQYF; V gene: TRBV9; J gene: TRBJ2-5; clone size: NA; D gene: NA